This T cell receptor (beta chain) was sequenced during a study of blood T cell repertoires in COVID-19. Assay used: immunoSEQ multiplex PCR; TCRdb lists only in-frame clones, some missing. Altogether around 210,000 clones are present, 85% being singletons, with the ten largest covering more than 4.5%. Germline values: CDR1 SEHNR, CDR2 FQNEAQ (reference sequence). This CDR3 comprises 12 residues. Trimming removed 5 bases at V and 4 bases at J, with 8 bases between. Sequencing was carried out using peripheral blood. This chain connects TRBV7-9 to TRBJ1-1, with no clear D. The TCR comes from a man between 45 and 60 years old with COVID-19, enrolled during active disease. As DNA, the CDR3 is TGTGCCAGCAGCCGACGGGTCACTGAAGCTTTCTTT. Protein: CASSRRVTEAFF.